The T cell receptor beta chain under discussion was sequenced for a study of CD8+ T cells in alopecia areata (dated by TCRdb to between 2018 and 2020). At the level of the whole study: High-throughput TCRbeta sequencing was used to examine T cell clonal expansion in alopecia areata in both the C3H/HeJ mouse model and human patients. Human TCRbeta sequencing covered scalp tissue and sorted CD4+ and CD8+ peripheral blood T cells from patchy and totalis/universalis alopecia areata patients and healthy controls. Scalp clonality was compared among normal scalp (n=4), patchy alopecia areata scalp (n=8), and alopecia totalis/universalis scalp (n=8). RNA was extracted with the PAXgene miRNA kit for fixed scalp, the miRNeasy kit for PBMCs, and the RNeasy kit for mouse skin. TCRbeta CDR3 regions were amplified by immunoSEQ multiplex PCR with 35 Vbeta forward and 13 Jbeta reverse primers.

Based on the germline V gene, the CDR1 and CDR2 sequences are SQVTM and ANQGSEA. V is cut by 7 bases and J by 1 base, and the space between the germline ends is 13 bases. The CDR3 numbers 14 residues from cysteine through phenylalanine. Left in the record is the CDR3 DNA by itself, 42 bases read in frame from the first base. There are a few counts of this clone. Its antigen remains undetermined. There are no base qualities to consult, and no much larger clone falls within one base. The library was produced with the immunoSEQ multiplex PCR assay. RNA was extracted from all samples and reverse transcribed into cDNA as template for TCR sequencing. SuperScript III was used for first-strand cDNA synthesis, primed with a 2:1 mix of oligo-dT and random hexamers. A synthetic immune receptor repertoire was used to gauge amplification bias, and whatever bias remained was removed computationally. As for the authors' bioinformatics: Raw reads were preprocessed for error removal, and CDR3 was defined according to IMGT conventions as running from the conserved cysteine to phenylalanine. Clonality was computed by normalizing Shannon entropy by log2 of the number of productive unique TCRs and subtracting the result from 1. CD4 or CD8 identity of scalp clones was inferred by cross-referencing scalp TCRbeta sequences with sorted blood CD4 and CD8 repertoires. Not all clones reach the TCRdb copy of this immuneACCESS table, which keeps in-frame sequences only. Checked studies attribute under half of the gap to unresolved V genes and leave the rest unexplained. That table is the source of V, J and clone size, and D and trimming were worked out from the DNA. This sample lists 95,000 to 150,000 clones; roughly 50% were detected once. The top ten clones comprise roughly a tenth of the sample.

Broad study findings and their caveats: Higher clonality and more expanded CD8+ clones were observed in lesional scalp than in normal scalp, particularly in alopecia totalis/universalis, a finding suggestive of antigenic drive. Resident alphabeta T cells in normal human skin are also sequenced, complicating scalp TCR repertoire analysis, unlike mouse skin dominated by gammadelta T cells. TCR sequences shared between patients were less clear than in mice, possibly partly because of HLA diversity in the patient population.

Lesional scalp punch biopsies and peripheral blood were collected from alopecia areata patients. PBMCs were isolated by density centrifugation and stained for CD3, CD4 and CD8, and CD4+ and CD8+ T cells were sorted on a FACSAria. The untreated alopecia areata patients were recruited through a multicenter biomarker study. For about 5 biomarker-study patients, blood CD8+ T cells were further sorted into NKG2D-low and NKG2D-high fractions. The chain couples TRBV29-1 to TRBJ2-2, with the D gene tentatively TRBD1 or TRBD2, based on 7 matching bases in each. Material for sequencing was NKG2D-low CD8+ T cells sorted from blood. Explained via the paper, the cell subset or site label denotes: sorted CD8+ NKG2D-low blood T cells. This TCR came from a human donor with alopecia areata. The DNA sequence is TGCAGCGCCGCAGGGGGGGTGAACACCGGGGAGCTGTTTTTT. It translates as CSAAGGVNTGELFF.